The present T cell receptor (beta chain) was sequenced within a study of T cells in Graves' hyperthyroidism and ophthalmopathy. Points from the study as a whole: Prediction of ophthalmopathy progression came a median around 6 months pre-onset. Researchers report that a 13 V-J model separated ophthalmopathy from stable hyperthyroidism.

The CDR3 consists of 14 residues. CDR1 and CDR2 from the germline V gene are DFQATT and SNEGSKA (reference sequence). Trimming cost V 0 bases and J 0 bases, with 6 bases left between them. Comment on this clonotype: Its target is unknown.

Uncontrolled infection, other autoimmune disease, pregnancy or lactation excluded patients. PBMCs were derived from around 10 ml fresh peripheral blood. What was amplified from RNA transcripts were TCR beta CDR3 regions. The HTBI primer set served for first-round RT-PCR of the TCR CDR3. TCRdb reprocessed the multiplex PCR reads with MiXCR, giving one entry per CDR3 protein. Of around 200,000 distinct CDR3 sequences listed, around 19% were seen once; the top ten hold around 43%. The clonotype was recovered from a man in his forties with Graves' hyperthyroidism. The rearrangement joins TRBV20-1 to TRBJ2-1; unclear D gene. Sequencing was done on a sample of blood. CDR3 sequence: CSARDGSSYNEQFF. CDR3 DNA: TGCAGTGCTAGAGACGGTAGCTCCTACAATGAGCAGTTCTTC.